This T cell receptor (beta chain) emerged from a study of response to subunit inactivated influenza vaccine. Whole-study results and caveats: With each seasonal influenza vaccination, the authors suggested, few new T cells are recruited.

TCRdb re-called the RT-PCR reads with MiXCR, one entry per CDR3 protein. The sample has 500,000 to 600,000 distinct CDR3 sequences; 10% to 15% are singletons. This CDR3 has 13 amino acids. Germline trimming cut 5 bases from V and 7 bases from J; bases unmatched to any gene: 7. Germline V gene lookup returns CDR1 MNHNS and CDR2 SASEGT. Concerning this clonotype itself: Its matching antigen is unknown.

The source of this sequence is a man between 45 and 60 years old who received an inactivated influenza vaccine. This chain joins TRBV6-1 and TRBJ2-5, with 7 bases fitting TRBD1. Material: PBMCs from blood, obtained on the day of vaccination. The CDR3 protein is CASSPDRRGTQYF. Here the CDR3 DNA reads TGTGCCAGCAGTCCGGACAGGCGAGGGACCCAGTACTTC.